Detailed here is one T cell receptor beta chain. Sequencing was performed with immunoSEQ multiplex PCR; in TCRdb, only in-frame clones are kept and a portion is missing. Of 55,000 or so clones listed, 70% to 90% are singletons. The data stem from a study of T cell changes during pregnancy in multiple sclerosis. Material: CD4+ T cells from peripheral blood mononuclear cells, obtained in the first trimester of pregnancy. This receptor was taken from a female donor with multiple sclerosis, enrolled in a pregnancy study.

The CDR3 region is CAWSDRDRGQDEKLFF. The CDR3 DNA reads as TGTGCCTGGAGCGACCGGGACAGGGGGCAGGACGAAAAACTGTTTTTT. V usage is TRBV30 and J usage is TRBJ1-4, with 12 positions matching TRBD1. The CDR3 is 16 amino acids. Germline lookup yields CDR1 GTSNPN and CDR2 SVGIG (reference sequence). With 3 bases clipped from V and 8 bases from J, the junction kept 10 bases outside the gene matches.